This T cell receptor beta chain was sequenced in a study of blood T cells in healthy people across ages. Findings and limits, study-wide: From one million sequenced T cells, diversity estimates were lower bounds.

It was with a sample-barcoded 5' primer and a J-beta primer mix that a second PCR of roughly 6 to 11 cycles was run. Each cDNA molecule was tagged by a template-switch adaptor that had 12 random nucleotides. TCRdb re-analysed the 5' RACE reads in MiXCR, keeping a single row per CDR3 protein. Among about 1.7 million distinct CDR3 sequences, roughly 30% were seen once, and the ten largest hold 7.7%. The CDR3 totals 12 residues. Germline CDR1 and CDR2: SNHLY and FYNNEI. Trimming left V 7 bases short and J 6 bases short, with 12 bases between. This clonotype was seen more than once but under ten times. Its specificity is unknown.

Sequenced input: blood. The chain links TRBV2 to TRBJ2-5, with D hard to call. The origin of this receptor is a woman aged 30 to 39 in good health. This CDR3 is CASNRALQTQYF. The CDR3, as DNA: TGTGCCAGCAATCGGGCCCTTCAGACCCAGTACTTC.